This T cell receptor beta chain derives from a study of shared clonotypes between healthy human individuals. General study results and limits: The study drew on few donors, limiting represented genetic and exposure-history diversity.

TCRdb's table, derived via immunoSEQ multiplex PCR, lists solely in-frame clones and lacks some. Of about 2 million clones detected, 95% appear once; the ten largest clones hold 0.1% to 0.15%. About this clone itself: The antigen is unknown.

The J segment lost 3 bases and the V segment lost 4 bases, leaving 6 bases of the junction unmatched. Per the germline V gene, CDR1 is SGHNT and CDR2 is YYREEE (reference sequence). The CDR3 runs 14 residues. The receptor was derived from a man younger than 35 in good health. The chain couples TRBV5-4 to TRBJ2-7, with TRBD1 identical over 8 bases. Source material: naive CD4+ T cells sorted from blood. Described subset: CD45RA+ positively selected. Here the CDR3 reads CASSVPGQDYEQYF. Written as DNA, the CDR3 is TGTGCCAGCAGCGTACCGGGACAGGACTACGAGCAGTACTTC.